This entry lists 10 T cell receptor beta chains sequenced from one sample in a study of shared clonotypes between healthy human individuals. As defined, naive CD8 cells were CD45RO-negative and positively selected for CCR7, with terminally differentiated effector memory CD45RA+ cells excluded. The protocol was immunoSEQ multiplex PCR, while the TCRdb copy is restricted to in-frame clones and leaves out a portion. Here the sample spans approximately 1.9 million clones, over 85% being singletons. Material for sequencing was naive CD8+ T cells from PBMCs. The origin of the receptors is a man between 18 and 29 years old in good health. Some clones in this sample may be carry-over from other donors' samples.

This chain uses TRBV6-5 with TRBJ2-7; D uncertain. Trimming removed 4 bases at V and 9 bases at J, with 10 bases between. Germline assignment: CDR1 MNHEY and CDR2 SVGAGI. CDR3 length equals 11 residues. The DNA for the CDR3 is TGTGCCAGCAGTTCCGCACCGAGGCAGTACTTC. Its translation is CASSSAPRQYF.

The chain employs TRBV10-1 and TRBJ2-7; 11 positions match TRBD2. The V gene end was trimmed by 6 bases and the J gene end by 5 bases; junction bases not matched to a gene: 6. The germline V gene encodes CDR1 WNHNN and CDR2 SYGVQD (reference sequence). The CDR3 consists of 14 residues. The chain's CDR3 is CASSELAGVHEQYF. CDR3 nucleotide sequence: TGCGCCAGCAGCGAACTAGCGGGAGTCCACGAGCAGTACTTC.

The rearrangement uses TRBV5-6 and TRBJ2-5; 7 bases map to TRBD1. In germline, CDR1 is SGHDT, CDR2 YYEEEE. J was trimmed by 5 bases and V by 4 bases; bases with no gene match: 17. CDR3 length: 17 residues. The CDR3 nucleotides are TGTGCCAGCAGCCCTTACGACAGGGACCAGGGCCGGGAGACCCAGTACTTC. It codes for CASSPYDRDQGRETQYF.

J is TRBJ2-7 and V is TRBV7-6, with D uncertain. This CDR3 is built from 15 residues. CDR1 and CDR2 from the germline V gene are SGHVS and FNYEAQ. The germline V and J ends were trimmed by 1 base and 3 bases, with 13 bases remaining between them. CDR3 amino acids: CASSLGATVNYEQYF. CDR3 DNA sequence: TGTGCCAGCAGCTTAGGGGCCACCGTTAACTACGAGCAGTACTTC. The variable domain in full, completed from reference TRBV7-6 and TRBJ2-7, reads GAGVSQSPRYKVTKRGQDVALRCDPISGHVSLYWYRQALGQGPEFLTYFNYEAQQDKSGLPNDRFSAERPEGSISTLTIQRTEQRDSAMYRCASSLGATVNYEQYFGPGTRLTVT.

The genes are TRBV5-1 and TRBJ2-1; a possible D gene is TRBD1 (5 bases). Trimming took off 2 bases at V and 5 bases at J, with 14 bases between the two ends. This CDR3 has 15 residues. Germline lookup yields CDR1 SGHRS and CDR2 YFSETQ. The CDR3 sequence: CASSFFITGNNEQFF. The CDR3 DNA is TGCGCCAGCAGCTTCTTTATAACAGGTAACAATGAGCAGTTCTTC.

This clone occurred a few times. Other DNA sequences in this specimen translate into the identical CDR3. This chain joins TRBV19 and TRBJ1-1; TRBD1 might be the D (5 bases). CDR1 is LNHDA and CDR2 is SQIVND in the germline V gene (reference sequence). The V end lost 5 bases, the J end lost 4 bases, and 8 bases lay between the germline ends. The CDR3 covers 12 residues. CDR3 protein: CASSVGGTEAFF. The DNA for the CDR3 is TGTGCCAGTAGTGTTGGGGGCACTGAAGCTTTCTTT.

Worth noting for this clone: The sample carries other DNA sequences with the same CDR3. The V and J genes are TRBV9 and TRBJ1-2; the match to TRBD1 covers 12 bases. The CDR3 is 15 amino acids. CDR1 and CDR2 (germline): SGDLS, YYNGEE. Germline trimming cut 2 bases from V and 2 bases from J; bases unmatched to any gene: 1. DNA for the CDR3: TGTGCCAGCAGCGTGGGACAGGGGGCAAACTATGGCTACACCTTC. This codes for CASSVGQGANYGYTF.

This chain joins TRBV10-3 and TRBJ2-7, with 8 bases that match TRBD1. Germline V CDR1 and CDR2: ENHRY, SYGVKD. The CDR3 is made up of 15 amino acids. V shed 3 bases, J shed 0 bases, and the junction held 4 bases outside the gene matches. CDR3 coding DNA: TGTGCCATCAGTGATGGACAGGGTAGCTCCTACGAGCAGTACTTC. It is translated as CAISDGQGSSYEQYF.

Concerning this clone itself: The sample has other DNA sequences that encode this CDR3 too. V and J are TRBV9 and TRBJ2-7, with 14 bases that match TRBD2. CDR3 length: 15 amino acids. V lost 3 bases, J lost 4 bases, and 3 bases stayed unmatched. Germline V lookup: CDR1 SGDLS, CDR2 YYNGEE. The CDR3 bases are TGTGCCAGCAGCGCGGGGACTAGCGGGAGATACGAGCAGTACTTC. Protein: CASSAGTSGRYEQYF. Looking up the rest from reference TRBV9 and TRBJ2-7 gives the full variable domain: DSGVTQTPKHLITATGQRVTLRCSPRSGDLSVYWYQQSLDQGLQFLIQYYNGEERAKGNILERFSAQQFPDLHSELNLSSLELGDSALYFCASSAGTSGRYEQYFGPGTRLTVT.

CDR3 nucleotide sequence: TGTGCCATCAGTGATTGGGCAGAAAACACTGAAGCTTTCTTT. It translates to CAISDWAENTEAFF. The chain is built from TRBV10-3 and TRBJ1-1; D is uncertain. Germline values: CDR1 ENHRY, CDR2 SYGVKD. This CDR3 region has 14 residues. V was trimmed by 3 bases and J by 2 bases, leaving 10 bases between them.